This entry lists 12 T cell receptor beta chains sequenced from one sample in a study of identifying expanded T cells in peripheral blood. Produced via immunoSEQ multiplex PCR; TCRdb's table is partial and in-frame only. The sample consists of some 78,000 clones, around 90% of them appearing once. Sequenced sample: blood. These TCRs come from a person aged 18 to 75 in good health.

This chain joins TRBV15 and TRBJ1-5, with a tentative D call TRBD1 (5 bases). V was shortened by 0 bases and J by 2 bases, with 14 bases between the two germline ends. Germline-derived CDR1 and CDR2 are LNHNV and YYDKDF (reference sequence). The CDR3 contains 17 residues. CDR3 in amino acids: CATSRDRQGGGNQPQHF. The CDR3 nucleotides are TGTGCCACCAGCAGAGATCGGCAGGGAGGGGGCAATCAGCCCCAGCATTTT.

The rearrangement uses TRBV4-3 and TRBJ2-3; the match to TRBD2 covers 8 bases. Trimming removed 4 bases from V and 4 bases from J; junction bases left unmatched: 13. CDR3 length equals 17 residues. Germline V gene lookup returns CDR1 LGHNA and CDR2 YSLEER. The CDR3 loop reads CASSPEGLDYLPDTQYF. Here the CDR3 DNA reads TGCGCCAGCAGCCCCGAGGGACTAGACTATCTGCCAGATACGCAGTATTTT.

This clone has just a few counts. The V and J genes are TRBV14 and TRBJ2-7, with D perhaps matching TRBD1 (6 bases). The V end was cut by 3 bases, the J end by 6 bases, with 9 bases between. CDR1 and CDR2 from the germline V gene are SGHDN and FVKESK. The CDR3 sequence is 12 residues long. The CDR3 protein is CASSHNRAEQYF. The CDR3 DNA reads TGTGCCAGCAGCCACAACAGGGCCGAGCAGTACTTC. Using reference TRBV14 and TRBJ2-7 for the parts outside the CDR3, the full variable domain is EAGVTQFPSHSVIEKGQTVTLRCDPISGHDNLYWYRRVMGKEIKFLLHFVKESKQDESGMPNNRFLAERTGGTYSTLKVQPAELEDSGVYFCASSHNRAEQYFGPGTRLTVT.

This rearrangement joins TRBV2 to TRBJ1-1, with D maybe TRBD1 (5 bases). The CDR3 contains 15 residues. Trimming took 7 bases from V and 2 from J, leaving 17 bases between them. The germline CDR1 and CDR2 sequences are SNHLY and FYNNEI. CDR3 region: CASTRGRGSNTEAFF. The CDR3 DNA is TGTGCCAGCACTAGGGGTCGGGGATCTAACACTGAAGCTTTCTTT.

The chain combines TRBV6-6 with TRBJ2-7, with TRBD2 as a possible D gene (5 bases). This CDR3 has 15 residues. Germline V gene lookup returns CDR1 MNHNY and CDR2 SVGAGI (reference sequence). V was shortened by 2 bases and J by 0 bases, with 11 bases between the two germline ends. The CDR3: CASSYGDYSSYEQYF. In DNA form, the CDR3 reads TGTGCCAGCAGTTACGGTGACTACAGCTCCTACGAGCAGTACTTC.

This clone was detected only once. The chain links TRBV5-5 to TRBJ1-4; possible D gene TRBD1, 6 bases. Trimming took off 2 bases at V and 2 bases at J, with 13 bases between the two ends. Per germline, CDR1 SGHKS and CDR2 YYEKEE (reference sequence). The CDR3 covers 16 residues. The CDR3 reads CASSLSPGATNEKLFF. CDR3 nucleotide sequence: TGTGCCAGCAGCTTAAGCCCGGGGGCTACTAATGAAAAACTGTTTTTT.

The chain links TRBV29-1 to TRBJ1-2; TRBD1 is a possible D gene (5 bases). The CDR3 length is 10 residues. CDR1 is SQVTM and CDR2 is ANQGSEA in the germline V gene. The V and J ends lost 3 bases and 7 bases respectively, with 6 bases between them. CDR3 nucleotide sequence: TGCAGCGTTGACGGGGGTGGCTACACCTTC. Translating it yields CSVDGGGYTF.

This chain joins TRBV5-5 and TRBJ2-7; 8 positions agree with TRBD1. V shed 1 base and J 3 bases; nucleotides not matched to a gene: 9. This CDR3 spans 16 amino acids. Germline CDR1 is SGHKS and CDR2 is YYEKEE (reference sequence). Here the CDR3 DNA reads TGTGCCAGCAGCTTGACTTATCCGACAGGGGTCTACGAGCAGTACTTC. It yields the protein CASSLTYPTGVYEQYF.

This chain connects TRBV25-1 to TRBJ2-5; a possible D gene is TRBD2 (5 bases). The ends were cut back, 3 bases at V and 4 bases at J, with 12 bases in the middle. The germline CDR1 and CDR2 sequences are MGHDK and SYGVNS. CDR3 length: 14 amino acids. The CDR3 protein is CASSEGAGPETQYF. The DNA for the CDR3 is TGTGCCAGCAGTGAGGGCGCGGGCCCAGAGACCCAGTACTTC.

The chain employs TRBV19 and TRBJ2-1, with 13 bases matching TRBD2. CDR3 size: 16 residues. V lost 6 bases to trimming and J lost 7 bases; unmatched junction nucleotides: 9. CDR1 and CDR2 from the germline V gene are LNHDA and SQIVND (reference sequence). The CDR3: CASSTFWTSGGNEQFF. CDR3 bases: TGTGCCAGTAGCACGTTCTGGACTAGCGGGGGAAATGAGCAGTTCTTC.

The V and J genes are TRBV7-2 and TRBJ1-4; D unresolved. Per the germline V gene, CDR1 is SGHTA and CDR2 is FQGNSA. The CDR3 runs 14 residues. Trimming took 5 bases from V and 0 from J, leaving 7 bases between them. The CDR3 nucleotides read TGTGCCAGCAGCATCGTAACAACTAATGAAAAACTGTTTTTT. Translated, it gives CASSIVTTNEKLFF.

V and J are TRBV5-8 and TRBJ2-3; possibly TRBD2 for D (6 bases). CDR1 and CDR2 (germline): SGHTS, YDEGEE. The CDR3 has 15 residues. Trimming took 2 bases from V and 4 from J, leaving 14 bases between them. The CDR3 spells CASSFSLAAPDTQYF. CDR3 DNA sequence: TGTGCCAGCAGCTTTTCCTTAGCGGCTCCAGATACGCAGTATTTT.